Each of the 20 T cell receptor beta chains below was sequenced from the same sample in a study of beta chain features in type 1 diabetes. Antigens for these TCRs are unknown. Study observations and caveats: TCRB CDR3s from Type 1 diabetes patients were moderately but significantly shorter in all four CD4+ subsets.

Sequenced material consisted of expressed TCRB transcripts (all of the isolated RNA was reverse transcribed). TCRdb keeps only in-frame clones here, not all; method: immunoSEQ multiplex PCR. This sample has more than 200,000 clones, with 16% found just once. The sample consisted of naive CD4+ T cells from blood. Receptors were obtained from a man aged 25-45 years with type 1 diabetes.

Only a few counts were recorded for this clone. The chain is built from TRBV29-1 and TRBJ2-5; possibly TRBD1 for D (5 bases). Germline lookup yields CDR1 SQVTM and CDR2 ANQGSEA. The CDR3 is made up of 13 amino acids. V gave up 4 bases and J gave up 4 bases, with 13 bases separating them. CDR3: CSVVRQLGETQYF. The CDR3 DNA follows: TGCAGCGTTGTACGACAGCTAGGAGAGACCCAGTACTTC.

J is TRBJ2-7 and V is TRBV9; the match to TRBD1 covers 9 bases. The V and J ends lost 8 bases and 0 bases, in that order; junction bases with no gene match: 6. CDR1 is SGDLS, CDR2 YYNGEE, per germline. The CDR3 covers 14 residues. The CDR3 coding sequence is TGTGCCAGTAACCGGGACAGGGACTCCTACGAGCAGTACTTC. This gives the protein CASNRDRDSYEQYF.

This clone was detected only a few times. The chain has TRBV23-1 and TRBJ2-7, with D perhaps given as TRBD1 or TRBD2 (6 bases each). TRBV23-1 falls under the ORF class, with uncertain function. This CDR3 has 15 residues. Trimming took off 0 bases at V and 7 bases at J, with 16 bases between the two ends. Here the CDR3 DNA reads TGCGCCAGCAGTCAATCGTGTCGAGGGGGAGGAGAGCAGTACTTC. Amino acid sequence: CASSQSCRGGGEQYF.

The V and J genes are TRBV28 and TRBJ2-3; D is possibly TRBD1 (6 bases). Per the germline V gene, CDR1 is MDHEN and CDR2 is SYDVKM. V was pared by 6 bases and J by 7 bases, with 20 bases between. The CDR3 covers 15 residues. CDR3 sequence reads: CASRPTGTGLNTQYF. The DNA for the CDR3 is TGTGCCAGCAGGCCTACAGGGACGGGGCTTAATACGCAGTATTTT.

The V gene is TRBV7-8, the J gene TRBJ2-6; TRBD1 matches 8 bases. Looked up from germline, CDR1 is SGHVS and CDR2 is FQNEAQ. The ends lost 5 bases at V and 2 bases at J; junction bases unmatched: 5. CDR3 length: 16 amino acids. CDR3 protein: CASSGSRGPGANVLTF. CDR3 coding DNA: TGTGCCAGCAGCGGGTCCAGGGGGCCTGGGGCCAACGTCCTGACTTTC.

V usage is TRBV19 and J usage is TRBJ2-1, with D possibly being TRBD1 (5 bases). CDR3 length equals 11 residues. V lost 6 bases and J lost 7, with 7 bases in between. CDR1 is LNHDA, CDR2 SQIVND, per germline (reference sequence). CDR3 sequence reads: CASRKGNEQFF. CDR3 sequence (DNA): TGTGCCAGTAGAAAGGGGAATGAGCAGTTCTTC.

J is TRBJ2-5 and V is TRBV4-2; D is ambiguous. The length of the CDR3 is 13 residues. The germline CDR1 and CDR2 sequences are LGHNA and YNFKEQ. With 5 bases removed from V and 2 bases from J, the gap between germline ends came to 9 bases. The CDR3: CASSLAQQETQYF. As DNA, the CDR3 is TGTGCCAGCAGCTTGGCGCAGCAAGAGACCCAGTACTTC.

The sample holds a few counts of this clone. DNA for the CDR3: TGCAGCGTTGAGCCCTATAGGGGAAGCTCCTACAATGAGCAGTTCTTC. Translated: CSVEPYRGSSYNEQFF. This chain connects TRBV29-1 to TRBJ2-1; D possibly corresponds to TRBD1 (5 bases). The CDR3 contains 16 residues. Trimming stripped 3 bases from V and 0 bases from J, with 15 bases between. Germline V gene data show CDR1 as SQVTM and CDR2 as ANQGSEA.

This clone came up a few times. Other DNA sequences in the sample encode the same CDR3. The V call is TRBV2, the J call TRBJ2-3; D is ambiguous. V shed 4 bases and J shed 4 bases, with 3 bases lying between them. CDR1 and CDR2 (germline): SNHLY, FYNNEI. The CDR3 has 11 amino acids. CDR3: CASSGADTQYF. The CDR3, as DNA: TGTGCCAGCAGTGGGGCAGATACGCAGTATTTT.

The chain combines TRBV25-1 with TRBJ2-7; 11 nucleotides match TRBD2. In germline, CDR1 is MGHDK, CDR2 SYGVNS. CDR3 length: 16 residues. The J segment lost 5 bases and the V segment lost 5 bases, leaving 11 bases of the junction unmatched. This chain's CDR3 is CASSTSSGRPGDEQYF. Here the CDR3 DNA reads TGTGCCAGCAGTACGTCTAGCGGGAGGCCAGGGGACGAGCAGTACTTC.

The chain has TRBV15 and TRBJ2-2, with 7 bases that match TRBD2. The V gene end was trimmed by 5 bases and the J gene end by 4 bases; junction bases not matched to a gene: 4. This CDR3 contains 14 residues. Germline CDR1 LNHNV, CDR2 YYDKDF (reference sequence). CDR3 in amino acids: CATSFSGSTGELFF. The CDR3 coding sequence is TGTGCCACCAGCTTTAGCGGGTCCACCGGGGAGCTGTTTTTT.

The rearrangement joins TRBV29-1 to TRBJ2-7; 11 nucleotides line up with TRBD1. The V gene end was trimmed by 0 bases and the J gene end by 9 bases; junction bases not matched to a gene: 10. This CDR3 region has 15 residues. Germline CDR1 and CDR2: SQVTM and ANQGSEA. CDR3 residues: CSVEDSGTGGGVQYF. Written as DNA, the CDR3 is TGCAGCGTTGAAGATTCCGGGACAGGGGGAGGAGTGCAGTACTTC.

The chain is built from TRBV28 and TRBJ2-1, with 8 bases that match TRBD2. The germline CDR1 and CDR2 sequences are MDHEN and SYDVKM. Trimming removed 7 bases from V and 6 bases from J; junction bases left unmatched: 2. The CDR3 is made up of 12 amino acids. The CDR3 reads CASTSGSNEQFF. The CDR3 DNA reads TGTGCCAGCACCAGCGGGAGCAATGAGCAGTTCTTC.

The chain couples TRBV30 to TRBJ2-4, with TRBD2 matching over 9 bases. J lost 0 bases, V lost 0 bases, and 15 bases had no gene match. The CDR3 covers 20 residues. The germline V gene encodes CDR1 GTSNPN and CDR2 SVGIG (reference sequence). CDR3 residues: CAWSVRREGATTLAKNIQYF. CDR3 sequence (DNA): TGTGCCTGGAGTGTACGGCGGGAGGGGGCCACTACCCTAGCCAAAAACATTCAGTACTTC.

This clone was counted between two and nine times. CDR3 residues: CSVAPNTGELFF. CDR3 in DNA: TGCAGCGTTGCCCCGAACACCGGGGAGCTGTTTTTT. J is TRBJ2-2 and V is TRBV29-1, with D hard to call. The V gene lost 4 bases and the J gene lost 0 bases, with 3 bases spanning the gap. The CDR3 extends over 12 amino acids. Germline V gene lookup returns CDR1 SQVTM and CDR2 ANQGSEA.

The gene calls are TRBV4-3 and TRBJ1-1; D might be TRBD1 (6 bases). Trimming pared 0 bases from V and 6 bases from J, leaving 14 bases between. The CDR3 extends over 15 amino acids. Germline V lookup: CDR1 LGHNA, CDR2 YSLEER. The DNA of the CDR3 is TGCGCCAGCAGCCAAGAGTTAGGAGGGGGGGCTGAAGCTTTCTTT. Residues: CASSQELGGGAEAFF.

The V call is TRBV19, the J call TRBJ2-7, with D maybe TRBD1 (6 bases). CDR1 LNHDA and CDR2 SQIVND come from the germline V gene (reference sequence). Trimming shortened V by 5 bases and J by 3 bases, and 14 bases separated the two germline ends. This CDR3 has 14 amino acids. The CDR3 DNA sequence: TGTGCCAGTAGTCCGGCATACAGGGACTACGAGCAGTACTTC. It codes for CASSPAYRDYEQYF.

The chain combines TRBV2 with TRBJ1-4, with 8 bases identical to TRBD1. The length of the CDR3 is 14 residues. Looked up from germline, CDR1 is SNHLY and CDR2 is FYNNEI. Unmatched junction bases numbered 9, after V lost 7 bases and J lost 8 bases. CDR3 coding DNA: TGTGCCAGCAACCCCGACAGGGGAGGGGAAAAACTGTTTTTT. It yields the protein CASNPDRGGEKLFF.

The J gene is TRBJ1-1, the V gene TRBV29-1, with 8 bases fitting TRBD1. The germline V gene encodes CDR1 SQVTM and CDR2 ANQGSEA. The junction had 6 bases not matched to a gene; V was cut back by 6 bases and J by 3 bases. The CDR3 extends over 13 amino acids. The CDR3 is CSVGQGADTEAFF. CDR3 nucleotides: TGCAGCGTGGGCCAGGGGGCGGACACTGAAGCTTTCTTT.

V usage is TRBV29-1 and J usage is TRBJ2-5, with D perhaps given as TRBD1 or TRBD2 (6 bases each). The J call may not be correct, given that the DNA end is closer to TRBJ2-7. This CDR3 comprises 12 residues. Germline V gives CDR1 SQVTM, CDR2 ANQGSEA. The DNA of the CDR3 is TGCAGCGTCGCGGAGGGGGCCTACGAGCAGTACTTC. Protein product: CSVAEGAYEQYF.